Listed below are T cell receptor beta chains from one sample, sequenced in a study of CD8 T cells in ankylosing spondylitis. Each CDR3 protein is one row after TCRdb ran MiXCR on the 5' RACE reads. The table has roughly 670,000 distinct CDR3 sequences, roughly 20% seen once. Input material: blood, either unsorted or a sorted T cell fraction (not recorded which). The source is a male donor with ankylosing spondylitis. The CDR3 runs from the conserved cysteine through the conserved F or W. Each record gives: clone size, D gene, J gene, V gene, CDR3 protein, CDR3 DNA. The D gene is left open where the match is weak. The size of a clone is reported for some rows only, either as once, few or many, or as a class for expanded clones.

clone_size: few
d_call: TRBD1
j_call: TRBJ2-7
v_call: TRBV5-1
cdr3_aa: CARGDRPFGSAYEQYF
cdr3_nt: TGCGCCAGAGGGGACAGGCCTTTCGGAAGCGCGTACGAGCAGTACTTC

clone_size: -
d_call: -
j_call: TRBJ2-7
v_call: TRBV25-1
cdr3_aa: CASKREGANEQYF
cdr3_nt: TGTGCCAGCAAAAGAGAGGGAGCTAACGAGCAGTACTTC

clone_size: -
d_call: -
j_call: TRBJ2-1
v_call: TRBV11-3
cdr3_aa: CASSLIGALNGEQFF
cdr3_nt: TGTGCCAGCAGCTTAATCGGGGCCCTAAATGGGGAGCAGTTCTTC

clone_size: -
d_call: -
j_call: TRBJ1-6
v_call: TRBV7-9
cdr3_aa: CASSLSGPRYNSPLHF
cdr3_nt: TGTGCCAGCAGCTTAAGCGGGCCCCGCTATAATTCACCCCTCCACTTT

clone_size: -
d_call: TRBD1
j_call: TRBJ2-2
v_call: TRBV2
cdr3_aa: CASSGQGVGYTGELFF
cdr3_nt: TGTGCCAGCAGTGGACAGGGAGTAGGTTACACCGGGGAGCTGTTTTTT

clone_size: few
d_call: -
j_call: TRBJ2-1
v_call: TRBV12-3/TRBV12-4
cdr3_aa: CASSRDSNEQFF
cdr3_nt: TGTGCCAGCAGTCGGGATTCCAATGAGCAGTTCTTC

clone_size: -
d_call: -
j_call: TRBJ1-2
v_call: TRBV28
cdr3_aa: CASRGDRRVRGYTF
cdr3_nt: TGTGCCAGCAGGGGCGACAGGAGGGTTAGGGGCTACACCTTC

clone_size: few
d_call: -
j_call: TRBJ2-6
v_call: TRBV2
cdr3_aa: CASSVRSGANVLTF
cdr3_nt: TGTGCCAGCAGTGTACGATCTGGGGCCAACGTCCTGACTTTC

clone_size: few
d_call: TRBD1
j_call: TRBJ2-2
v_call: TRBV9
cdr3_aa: CASRGTGDGAGELFF
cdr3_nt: TGTGCCAGCAGAGGGACAGGGGATGGTGCCGGGGAGCTGTTTTTT

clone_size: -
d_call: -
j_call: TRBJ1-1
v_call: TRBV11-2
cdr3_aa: CASSSRVSRAFF
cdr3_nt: TGTGCCAGCAGCTCGAGGGTGAGCAGAGCTTTCTTT

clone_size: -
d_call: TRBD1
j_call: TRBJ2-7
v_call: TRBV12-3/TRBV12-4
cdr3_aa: CASSLVIRQGKRYEQYF
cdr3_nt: TGTGCCAGCAGTTTAGTAATCCGACAGGGGAAAAGGTACGAGCAGTACTTC

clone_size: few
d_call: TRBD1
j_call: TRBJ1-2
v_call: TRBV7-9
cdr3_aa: CASSLSPDRAYGYTF
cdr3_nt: TGTGCCAGCAGCTTAAGTCCGGACAGGGCCTATGGCTACACCTTC

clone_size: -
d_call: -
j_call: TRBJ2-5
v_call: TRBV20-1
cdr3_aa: CSASFGSGREETQYF
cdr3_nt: TGCAGTGCTAGTTTTGGTTCAGGCCGGGAGGAGACCCAGTACTTC

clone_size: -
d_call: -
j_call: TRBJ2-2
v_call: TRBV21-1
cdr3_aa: CASSLKRGTTGELFF
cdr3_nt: TGTGCCAGCAGCCTAAAGAGGGGGACTACCGGGGAGCTGTTTTTT

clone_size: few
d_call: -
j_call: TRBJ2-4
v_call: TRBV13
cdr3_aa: CASSIGLGPLAKNIQYF
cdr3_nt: TGTGCCAGCAGCATAGGGTTGGGGCCTCTAGCCAAAAACATTCAGTACTTC

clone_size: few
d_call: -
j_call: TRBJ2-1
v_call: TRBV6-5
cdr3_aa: CASSYGPPTSYNEQFF
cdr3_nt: TGTGCCAGCAGTTATGGTCCTCCTACCTCCTACAATGAGCAGTTCTTC

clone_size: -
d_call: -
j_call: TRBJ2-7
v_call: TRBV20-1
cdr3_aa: CSAADRNHSYEQYF
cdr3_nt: TGCAGTGCCGCAGACAGAAACCACTCCTACGAGCAGTACTTC

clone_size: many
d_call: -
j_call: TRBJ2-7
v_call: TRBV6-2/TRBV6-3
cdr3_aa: CASSYSPYEQYF
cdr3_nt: TGTGCCAGCAGTTACTCCCCATACGAGCAGTACTTC

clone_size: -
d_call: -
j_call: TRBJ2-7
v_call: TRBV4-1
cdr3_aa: CASSQLGGPIYEQYF
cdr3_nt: TGCGCCAGCAGCCAATTGGGGGGGCCAATCTACGAGCAGTACTTC

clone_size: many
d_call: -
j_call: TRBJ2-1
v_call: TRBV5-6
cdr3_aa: CASSPPLGSRGNEQFF
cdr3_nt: TGTGCCAGCAGCCCTCCCCTGGGCTCCAGGGGCAATGAGCAGTTCTTC

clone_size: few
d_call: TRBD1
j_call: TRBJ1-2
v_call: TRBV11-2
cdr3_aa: CASSPPGQPINYGYTF
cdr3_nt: TGTGCCAGCAGCCCCCCGGGACAGCCGATCAACTATGGCTACACCTTC

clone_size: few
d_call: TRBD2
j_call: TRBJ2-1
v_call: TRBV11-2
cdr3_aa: CASSPGTSESRANEQFF
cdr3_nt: TGTGCCAGCAGCCCAGGGACTAGCGAGTCCCGGGCCAATGAGCAGTTCTTC

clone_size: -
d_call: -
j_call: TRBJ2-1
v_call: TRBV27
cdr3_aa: CASSLLGPSREQFF
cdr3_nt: TGTGCCAGCAGTTTATTGGGCCCCTCGAGGGAGCAGTTCTTC

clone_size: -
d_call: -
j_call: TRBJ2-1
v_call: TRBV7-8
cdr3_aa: CASSNPSEGNEQFF
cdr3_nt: TGTGCCAGCAGCAACCCTTCGGAAGGGAATGAGCAGTTCTTC

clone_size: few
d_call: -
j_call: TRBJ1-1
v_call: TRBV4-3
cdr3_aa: CASTDGSGTEAFF
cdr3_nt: TGCGCCAGCACCGACGGGAGTGGCACTGAAGCTTTCTTT